These 13 T cell receptor beta chains came from one sample sequenced in a study of T cell clonality in common variable immunodeficiency. Findings and limits, study-wide: Reportedly, TCR beta sequences from common variable immunodeficiency showed fewer deletions and N-nucleotide insertions.

Antigens for these TCRs are unknown. Clones were sequenced by immunoSEQ multiplex PCR, and TCRdb holds only the in-frame ones, with some missing. This repertoire holds over 30,000 clones, and none appear only once. Sequenced material: peripheral blood mononuclear cells. The source is a human donor with common variable immunodeficiency.

This clone was picked up a small number of times. From the germline J gene comes the end of the CDR3, since the read stops 3 residues before it. The rearrangement uses TRBV19 and TRBJ1-1, with D maybe TRBD1 (5 bases). The CDR3 has 13 residues. Germline V lookup: CDR1 LNHDA, CDR2 SQIVND (reference sequence). V gave up 3 bases and J gave up 6 bases, with 11 bases separating them. This CDR3 is CASSMGGGSEAFF. The CDR3 bases that were read are TGTGCCAGTAGTATGGGGGGAGGGTCTGAA.

This clone was seen ten or more times. The read is 3 residues too short to cover the CDR3 end, so that end is filled in from the germline J gene. The V and J genes are TRBV5-1 and TRBJ1-3, with TRBD1 matching 9 bases. CDR1 SGHRS and CDR2 YFSETQ come from the germline V gene. V lost 4 bases to trimming and J lost 0 bases; unmatched junction nucleotides: 2. The CDR3 has 15 amino acids. CDR3 bases read: TGCGCCAGCAGCCGGGACAGGGCCTCTGGAAACACC. This encodes CASSRDRASGNT. The entire CDR3 reads CASSRDRASGNTIYF.

This clone was observed a few times. The read stops 3 residues short of the end of the CDR3; the missing end is completed from the germline J gene. The genes are TRBV7-2 and TRBJ2-1; 12 bases are shared with TRBD2. The CDR3 covers 14 residues. Losses at the gene ends were 9 bases for V and 5 bases for J; bases not matched to a gene: 5. Germline assignment: CDR1 SGHTA and CDR2 FQGNSA. CDR3 in amino acids: CASRTSGVHNEQFF. CDR3 DNA, as far as it was read: TGTGCCAGTCGGACTAGCGGGGTCCACAATGAG.

Points on this clone: The CDR3 extends 3 residues past the end of the read, so its final part is completed from the germline J gene. V and J are TRBV7-9 and TRBJ2-1; 10 bases agree with TRBD1. The V gene end was trimmed by 5 bases and the J gene end by 4 bases; junction bases not matched to a gene: 5. The CDR3 is made up of 15 amino acids. The V gene's germline CDR1 is SEHNR and CDR2 FQNEAQ (reference sequence). The CDR3 here is CASSGQGVGYNEQFF. Incomplete CDR3 DNA: TGTGCCAGCAGCGGACAGGGGGTGGGTTACAATGAG.

This clone has more than one count but fewer than ten. The CDR3 extends 3 residues past the end of the read, so its final part is completed from the germline J gene. The V and J genes are TRBV5-5 and TRBJ2-3; D might be TRBD2 (5 bases). CDR1 is SGHKS, CDR2 YYEKEE, per germline (reference sequence). The CDR3 contains 12 residues. Trimming removed 0 bases at V and 6 bases at J, with 5 bases between. CDR3: CASSLGGDTQYF. The sequenced CDR3 bases are TGTGCCAGCAGCTTGGGAGGGGATACG.

This clone turned up a few times. The read ends 3 residues shy of where the CDR3 ends; the end is completed using the germline J gene. This chain connects TRBV20-1 to TRBJ1-6; 11 bases are shared with TRBD1. This CDR3 has 16 residues. Germline CDR1 reads DFQATT; CDR2 reads SNEGSKA (reference sequence). The ends lost 6 bases at V and 9 bases at J; junction bases unmatched: 13. The CDR3 region is CSARRTGGPSVSPLHF. The part of the CDR3 DNA that was read is TGCAGTGCCCGGCGGACAGGGGGCCCTTCTGTTTCACCC.

The table lists this clone with many counts. The DNA ends 3 residues before the CDR3 does, and the rest of the CDR3 is filled in from the germline J gene. The chain links TRBV7-3 to TRBJ2-3; D is undetermined. The CDR3 extends over 13 amino acids. CDR1 is SGHTA and CDR2 is FQGTGA in the germline V gene. The V end lost 4 bases, the J end lost 0 bases, and 5 bases lay between the germline ends. The CDR3 bases that were read are TGTGCCAGCAGCTATAGCAGCACAGATACG. It translates to CASSYSSTDT. The CDR3 as a whole reads CASSYSSTDTQYF. Drawing the rest from reference TRBV7-3 and TRBJ2-3, the complete variable domain is GAGVSQTPSNKVTEKGKYVELRCDPISGHTALYWYRQSLGQGPEFLIYFQGTGAADDSGLPNDRFFAVRPEGSVSTLKIQRTERGDSAVYLCASSYSSTDTQYFGPGTRLTVL.

This clone has only a few counts. The read ends 3 residues shy of where the CDR3 ends; the end is completed using the germline J gene. V gene TRBV2 combines with J gene TRBJ1-1; 8 nucleotides agree with TRBD1. This CDR3 comprises 17 residues. Germline V gives CDR1 SNHLY, CDR2 FYNNEI. The V gene end was trimmed by 3 bases and the J gene end by 6 bases; junction bases not matched to a gene: 15. The part of the CDR3 DNA that was read is TGTGCCAGCAGTGACCAGGGACAGGCCGCAATTGGCGCTGAA. Translated, it gives CASSDQGQAAIGAE. The entire CDR3 is CASSDQGQAAIGAEAFF. Full variable domain (rest looked up from reference TRBV2 and TRBJ1-1): EPEVTQTPSHQVTQMGQEVILRCVPISNHLYFYWYRQILGQKVEFLVSFYNNEISEKSEIFDDQFSVERPDGSNFTLKIRSTKLEDSAMYFCASSDQGQAAIGAEAFFGQGTRLTVV.

Notes on this clone: The read ends 3 residues before the CDR3 terminus; that terminus is restored from the germline J gene. The V gene is TRBV18, the J gene TRBJ2-7; 9 bases match TRBD1. The CDR3 contains 15 residues. With 6 bases clipped from V and 5 bases from J, the junction kept 11 bases outside the gene matches. Germline lookup yields CDR1 KGHSH and CDR2 LQKENI. CDR3 DNA, as far as it was read: TGTGCCAGCTCGCGTCCCGGGACAGGGATCAACGAG. Translated, it gives CASSRPGTGINE. The full CDR3 sequence reads CASSRPGTGINEQYF.

This clone showed up just a few times. The CDR3 end is not reached by the read, which stops 3 residues before it; the germline J gene fills it in. The rearrangement links TRBV2 to TRBJ1-2; 8 bases are a match to TRBD1. Trimming cost V 9 bases and J 7 bases; bases outside gene matches: 7. This CDR3 is 12 amino acids long. Germline V CDR1 and CDR2: SNHLY, FYNNEI. The CDR3 region is CARVQGQGGYTF. The CDR3 DNA, read in part, is TGTGCCAGGGTACAAGGACAGGGTGGC.

This clone was detected a few times. With the read ending 3 residues before the CDR3 end, the germline J gene is used to fill in that end. V gene TRBV20-1 combines with J gene TRBJ2-1; no definite D call. Trimming took off 6 bases at V and 5 bases at J, with 11 bases between the two ends. The CDR3 runs to 12 residues. Germline V gives CDR1 DFQATT, CDR2 SNEGSKA (reference sequence). Partial CDR3 DNA: TGCAGTGCCCCGCAAGCCCACAATGAG. This gives the protein CSAPQAHNE. The full CDR3 is CSAPQAHNEQFF.

The CDR3 here is CARSRRGTSSYEQYF. The part of the CDR3 DNA that was read is TGTGCCAGAAGCAGAAGGGGGACCAGCTCCTACGAG. The V gene is TRBV5-3, the J gene TRBJ2-7, with TRBD1 as a possible D gene (6 bases). The read is 3 residues too short to cover the CDR3 end, so that end is filled in from the germline J gene. TRBV5-3 is filed as an ORF, its function uncertain. The CDR3 totals 15 residues. The germline V and J ends were trimmed by 4 bases and 0 bases, with 14 bases remaining between them.

This clone was found a few times. The CDR3 is cut off 3 residues early in the read; its end comes from the germline J gene. The chain combines TRBV7-2 with TRBJ2-3; 8 nucleotides match TRBD1. With V trimmed by 0 bases and J by 5 bases, 7 bases remained unmatched. This CDR3 region has 16 residues. From germline, CDR1 is SGHTA and CDR2 FQGNSA. CDR3: CASSLAAGGSGDTQYF. Incomplete CDR3 DNA: TGTGCCAGCAGCTTAGCGGCAGGGGGCTCGGGAGATACG.